This TCR beta chain originates from a study of T cells in localized non-small cell lung cancer. Study-wide findings and caveats: The study linked higher blood T cell density to longer overall survival. Maximal T cell clonality occurred in uninvolved adjacent lung, with tumor ranking below it.

Sequencing was performed with immunoSEQ multiplex PCR; in TCRdb, only in-frame clones are kept and a portion is missing. The table records approximately 15,000 clones, 75% to 90% of them present only once. As regards this clone: No antigen is known for it. The same CDR3 can be traced to other DNA sequences in this sample.

The V and J ends lost 3 bases and 0 bases respectively, with 8 bases between them. This CDR3 comprises 14 residues. CDR1 is MDHEN and CDR2 is SYDVKM in the germline V gene. The V call is TRBV28, the J call TRBJ1-1; no firm D call. The sequence was collected from a woman aged 40 to 75 with stage I lung adenocarcinoma. Sequences were derived from peripheral blood, sampled before any cancer treatment. CDR3 sequence: CASSLGLLNTEAFF. CDR3 DNA: TGTGCCAGCAGTTTGGGCCTCCTGAACACTGAAGCTTTCTTT.